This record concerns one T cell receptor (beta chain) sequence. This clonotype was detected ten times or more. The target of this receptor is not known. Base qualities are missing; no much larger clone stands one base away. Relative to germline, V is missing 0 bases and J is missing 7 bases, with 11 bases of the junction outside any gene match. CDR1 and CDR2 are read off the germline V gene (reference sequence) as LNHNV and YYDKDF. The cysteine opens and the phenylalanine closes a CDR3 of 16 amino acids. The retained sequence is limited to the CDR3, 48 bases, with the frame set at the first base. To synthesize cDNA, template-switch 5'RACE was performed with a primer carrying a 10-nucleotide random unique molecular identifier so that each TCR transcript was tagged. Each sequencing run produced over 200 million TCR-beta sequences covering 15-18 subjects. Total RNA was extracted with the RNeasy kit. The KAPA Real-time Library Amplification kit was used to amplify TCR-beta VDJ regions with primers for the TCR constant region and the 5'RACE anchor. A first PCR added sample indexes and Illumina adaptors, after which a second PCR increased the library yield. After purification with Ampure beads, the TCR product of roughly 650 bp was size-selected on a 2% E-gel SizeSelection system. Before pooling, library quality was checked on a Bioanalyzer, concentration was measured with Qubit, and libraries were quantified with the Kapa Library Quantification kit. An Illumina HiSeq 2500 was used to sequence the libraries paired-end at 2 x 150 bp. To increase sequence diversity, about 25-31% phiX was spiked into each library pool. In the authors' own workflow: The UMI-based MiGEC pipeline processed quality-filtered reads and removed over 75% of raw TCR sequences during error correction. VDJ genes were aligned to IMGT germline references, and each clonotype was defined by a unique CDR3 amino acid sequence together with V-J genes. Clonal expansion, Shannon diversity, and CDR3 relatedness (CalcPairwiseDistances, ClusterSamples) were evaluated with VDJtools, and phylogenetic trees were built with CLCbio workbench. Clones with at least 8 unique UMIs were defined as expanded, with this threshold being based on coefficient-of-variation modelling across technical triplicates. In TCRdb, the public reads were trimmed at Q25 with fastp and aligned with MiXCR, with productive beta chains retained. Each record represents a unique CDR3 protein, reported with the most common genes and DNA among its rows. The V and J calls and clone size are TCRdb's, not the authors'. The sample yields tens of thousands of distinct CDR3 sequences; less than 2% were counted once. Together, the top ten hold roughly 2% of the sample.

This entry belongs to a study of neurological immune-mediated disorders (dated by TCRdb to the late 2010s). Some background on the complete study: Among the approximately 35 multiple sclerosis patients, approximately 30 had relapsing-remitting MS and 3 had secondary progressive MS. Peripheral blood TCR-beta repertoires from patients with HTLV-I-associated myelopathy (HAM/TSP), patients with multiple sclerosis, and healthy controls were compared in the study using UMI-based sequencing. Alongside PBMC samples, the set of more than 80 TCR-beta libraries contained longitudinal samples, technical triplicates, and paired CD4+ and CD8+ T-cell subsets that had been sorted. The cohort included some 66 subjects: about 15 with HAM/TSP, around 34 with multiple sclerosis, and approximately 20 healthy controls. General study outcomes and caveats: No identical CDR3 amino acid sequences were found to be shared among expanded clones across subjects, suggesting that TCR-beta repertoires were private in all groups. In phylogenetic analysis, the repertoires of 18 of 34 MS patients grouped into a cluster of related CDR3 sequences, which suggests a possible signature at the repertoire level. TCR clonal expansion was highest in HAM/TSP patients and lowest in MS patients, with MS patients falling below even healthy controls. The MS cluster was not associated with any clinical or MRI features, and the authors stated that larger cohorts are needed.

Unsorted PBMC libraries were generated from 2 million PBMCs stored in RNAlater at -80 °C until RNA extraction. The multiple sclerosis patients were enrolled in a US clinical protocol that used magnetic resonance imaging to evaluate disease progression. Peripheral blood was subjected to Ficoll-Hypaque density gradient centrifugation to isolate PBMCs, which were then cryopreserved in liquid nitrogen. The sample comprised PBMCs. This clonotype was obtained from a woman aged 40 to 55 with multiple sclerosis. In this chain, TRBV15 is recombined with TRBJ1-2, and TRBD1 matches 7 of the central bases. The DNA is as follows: TGTGCCACCAGCAGAGAATTAGGGGGCGGTATAGCTGGCTACACCTTC. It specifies CATSRELGGGIAGYTF.